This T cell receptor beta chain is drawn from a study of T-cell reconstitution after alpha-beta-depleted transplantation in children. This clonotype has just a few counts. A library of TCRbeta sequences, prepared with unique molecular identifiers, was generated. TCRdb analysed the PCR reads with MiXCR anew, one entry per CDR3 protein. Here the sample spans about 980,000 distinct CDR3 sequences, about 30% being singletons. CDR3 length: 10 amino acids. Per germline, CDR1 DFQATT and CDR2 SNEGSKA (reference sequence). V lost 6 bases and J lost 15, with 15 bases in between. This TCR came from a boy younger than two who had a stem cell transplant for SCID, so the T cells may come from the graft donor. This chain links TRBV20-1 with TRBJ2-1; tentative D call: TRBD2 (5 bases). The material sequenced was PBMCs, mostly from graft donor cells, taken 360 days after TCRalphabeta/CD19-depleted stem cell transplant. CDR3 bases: TGCAGTGCCGCCGGGGTCGAACGGTTCTTC. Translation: CSAAGVERFF.